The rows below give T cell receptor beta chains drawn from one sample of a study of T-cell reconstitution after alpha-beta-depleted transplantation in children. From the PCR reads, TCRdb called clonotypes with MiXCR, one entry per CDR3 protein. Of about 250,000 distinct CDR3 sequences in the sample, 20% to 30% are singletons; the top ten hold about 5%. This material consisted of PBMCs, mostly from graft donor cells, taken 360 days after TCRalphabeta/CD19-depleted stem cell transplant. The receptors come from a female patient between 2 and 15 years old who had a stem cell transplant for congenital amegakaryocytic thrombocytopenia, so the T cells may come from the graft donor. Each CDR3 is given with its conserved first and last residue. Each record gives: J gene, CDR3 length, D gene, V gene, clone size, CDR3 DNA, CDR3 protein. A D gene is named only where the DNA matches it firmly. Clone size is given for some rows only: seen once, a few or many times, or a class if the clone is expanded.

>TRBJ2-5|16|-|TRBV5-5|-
TGTGCCAGCAGCCACTCACAGGACAGACTACAAGAGACCCAGTACTTC
CASSHSQDRLQETQYF
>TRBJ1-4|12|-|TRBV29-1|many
TGCAGCGTTCGAGGGCTCGATGAAAAACTGTTTTTT
CSVRGLDEKLFF
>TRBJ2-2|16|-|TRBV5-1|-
TGCGCCAGCAGCCCCGCCGGGGGTACGGTGACCGGGGAGCTGTTTTTT
CASSPAGGTVTGELFF
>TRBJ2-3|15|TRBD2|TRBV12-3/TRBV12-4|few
TGTGCCAGCACCCTTTCTAGCGGGAGCACAGATACGCAGTATTTT
CASTLSSGSTDTQYF
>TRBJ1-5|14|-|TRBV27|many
TGTGCCAGCAGTTTAAAGTATAGCAATCAGCCCCAGCATTTT
CASSLKYSNQPQHF
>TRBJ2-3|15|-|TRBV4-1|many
TGCGCCAGCAGCCAACTCGGGGCGTCCACAGATACGCAGTATTTT
CASSQLGASTDTQYF
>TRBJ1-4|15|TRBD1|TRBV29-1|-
TGCAGCGTTACCAGGGGGGGGTCCCCTAATGAAAAACTGTTTTTT
CSVTRGGSPNEKLFF
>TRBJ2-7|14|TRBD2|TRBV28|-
TGTGCCAGCAGTTTAATGTCTAGCGGTTACGAGCAGTACTTC
CASSLMSSGYEQYF
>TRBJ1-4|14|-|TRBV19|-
TGTGCCAGTAGTATGCGGGGGACTAATGAAAAACTGTTTTTT
CASSMRGTNEKLFF
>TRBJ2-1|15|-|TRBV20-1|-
TGCAGTGCTAGAGGACAGTTTTCCTCCTACAATGAGCAGTTCTTC
CSARGQFSSYNEQFF
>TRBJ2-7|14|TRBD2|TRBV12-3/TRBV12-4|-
TGTGCCAGCAGTTGGACTAGCGGGAGCTACGAGCACTACTTC
CASSWTSGSYEHYF
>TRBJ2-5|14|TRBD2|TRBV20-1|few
TGCAGTGCTAGTATGACTAGCGGGAAAGAGACCCAGTACTTC
CSASMTSGKETQYF
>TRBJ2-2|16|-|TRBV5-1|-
TGCGCCAGCAGCTTGGTATGGGCTTTGGGCACCGGGGAGCTGTTTTTT
CASSLVWALGTGELFF
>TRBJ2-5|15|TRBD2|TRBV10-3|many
TGTGCCATCAGTGAATCCAGGGAGGGCTTTCGGACCCAGTACTTC
CAISESREGFRTQYF
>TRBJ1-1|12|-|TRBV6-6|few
TGTGCCAGCTATCGAGGGGACACTGAAGCTTTCTTT
CASYRGDTEAFF
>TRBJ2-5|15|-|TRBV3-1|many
TGTGCCAGCAGCCATGGCGCGGGACCCCGGGAGACCCAGTACTTC
CASSHGAGPRETQYF
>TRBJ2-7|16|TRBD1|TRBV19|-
TGTGCCAGTAGTATATCTACGACGCGACAGGGACGCGAGCAGTACTTC
CASSISTTRQGREQYF
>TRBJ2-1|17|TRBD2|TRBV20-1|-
TGCAGTGCTAGAGATGGTCTAGCGGGAGTCTCCTACAATGAGCAGTTCTTC
CSARDGLAGVSYNEQFF
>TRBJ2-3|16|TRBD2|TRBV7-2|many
TGTGCCAGCAGCGCCGGACTAGCGGGAGAGGCAGATACGCAGTATTTT
CASSAGLAGEADTQYF
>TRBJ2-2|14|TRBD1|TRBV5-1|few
TGCGCCAGTACCGACAGGGTAGACACCGGGGAGCTGTTTTTT
CASTDRVDTGELFF
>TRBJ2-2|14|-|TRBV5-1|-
TGCGCCAGCAGTTCGGACTCGAACACCGGGGAGCTGTTTTTT
CASSSDSNTGELFF
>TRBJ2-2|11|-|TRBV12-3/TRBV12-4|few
TGTGCCAGCAGTTTATTTAAGGAGCTGTTTTTT
CASSLFKELFF
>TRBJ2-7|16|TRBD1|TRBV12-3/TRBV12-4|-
TGTGCCAGCAGTTTAGCTGGGACAGGGAGTCTCTACGAGCAGTACTTC
CASSLAGTGSLYEQYF
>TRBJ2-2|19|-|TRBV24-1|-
TGTGCCACCAGTGATTATGGGGGGCGAACGCTAATCAACACCGGGGAGCTGTTTTTT
CATSDYGGRTLINTGELFF
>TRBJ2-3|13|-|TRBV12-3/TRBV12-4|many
TGTGCCAGCAGTTTAGGGCATGACGGCCGGGGGTATTTT
CASSLGHDGRGYF
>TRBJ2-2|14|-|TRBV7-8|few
TGTGCCAGCAGCCAAGACATTAGAGTCGGGGAGCTGTTTTTT
CASSQDIRVGELFF
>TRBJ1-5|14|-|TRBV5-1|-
TGCGCCAGCAGCCAGGACGGTAGCAATCAGCCCCAGCATTTT
CASSQDGSNQPQHF